The next 26 T cell receptor beta chains were all read from a single sample in a study of blood T cell repertoires in COVID-19. Data came from immunoSEQ multiplex PCR; TCRdb stores just in-frame clones and leaves some out. The sample shows roughly 150,000 clones, around four fifths of them seen only once. The specimen sequenced was peripheral blood. These receptors all come from a woman between 70 and 85 years old who had recovered from COVID-19.

This CDR3 reads CASSRDTGELFF. DNA of the CDR3: TGTGCCAGCAGCCGGGACACCGGGGAGCTGTTTTTT. This rearrangement joins TRBV7-2 to TRBJ2-2; D gene unclear. Looked up from germline, CDR1 is SGHTA and CDR2 is FQGNSA. The CDR3 totals 12 residues. V gave up 5 bases and J gave up 3 bases, with 4 bases separating them.

This clone was seen just once. The chain combines TRBV2 with TRBJ1-1; TRBD1 agrees at 8 bases. Unmatched junction bases numbered 7, after V lost 8 bases and J lost 5 bases. The CDR3 is 13 amino acids. Germline V gives CDR1 SNHLY, CDR2 FYNNEI. The CDR3 spells CASVGQGGTEAFF. CDR3 sequence (DNA): TGTGCCAGCGTTGGACAGGGTGGGACTGAAGCTTTCTTT.

This clone was detected a few times. The J gene is TRBJ1-4, the V gene TRBV4-2; 8 bases align to TRBD1. This CDR3 is built from 15 residues. Germline V lookup: CDR1 LGHNA, CDR2 YNFKEQ. V was clipped by 4 bases and J by 6 bases; unmatched bases: 7. The DNA for the CDR3 is TGTGCCAGCAGCCCTGGACAGGGTGGGCATGAAAAACTGTTTTTT. It is translated as CASSPGQGGHEKLFF.

The rearrangement uses TRBV7-2 and TRBJ1-2; 7 nucleotides match TRBD1. The junction had 7 bases not matched to a gene; V was cut back by 5 bases and J by 4 bases. The CDR3 length is 14 residues. Germline CDR1 reads SGHTA; CDR2 reads FQGNSA. CDR3 DNA: TGTGCCAGCAGCACCGACCGGACAGGCTATGGCTACACCTTC. Its protein product is CASSTDRTGYGYTF.

V usage is TRBV27 and J usage is TRBJ2-3, with a possible D match to TRBD2 (6 bases). Trimming took off 0 bases at V and 3 bases at J, with 19 bases between the two ends. The V gene's germline CDR1 is MNHEY and CDR2 SMNVEV (reference sequence). The CDR3 length is 18 residues. The CDR3: CASSLSGVGAGGTDTQYF. The CDR3 DNA reads as TGTGCCAGCAGTTTATCGGGAGTAGGGGCCGGAGGGACAGATACGCAGTATTTT.

The gene calls are TRBV14 and TRBJ1-1; D might be TRBD1 (5 bases). Trimming cost V 1 base and J 6 bases, with 12 bases left between them. The germline V gene encodes CDR1 SGHDN and CDR2 FVKESK. CDR3 length: 14 residues. CDR3 sequence: CASSQVWDSPEAFF. CDR3 nucleotides: TGTGCCAGCAGCCAAGTCTGGGACTCCCCTGAAGCTTTCTTT.

This clone was detected a few times. CDR3 protein: CASGGSTGELFF. The CDR3 region has the DNA TGCGCCAGCGGCGGGAGCACCGGGGAGCTGTTTTTT. The chain recombines TRBV10-1 with TRBJ2-2, with 7 positions matching TRBD2. J gave up 4 bases and V 8 bases, and 1 base lay outside the gene matches. There are 12 residues in the CDR3. Looked up from germline, CDR1 is WNHNN and CDR2 is SYGVQD (reference sequence).

This clone was recorded once. The chain is built from TRBV5-1 and TRBJ2-7; 7 bases agree with TRBD1. With 0 bases clipped from V and 4 bases from J, the junction kept 7 bases outside the gene matches. Germline V CDR1 and CDR2: SGHRS, YFSETQ. The CDR3 is 15 amino acids. The chain's CDR3 is CASSLGTGFRYEQYF. As DNA, the CDR3 is TGCGCCAGCAGCTTGGGGACAGGATTTAGGTACGAGCAGTACTTC.

V gene TRBV5-1 combines with J gene TRBJ2-7, with D possibly being TRBD2 (7 bases). Trimming took 4 bases from V and 0 from J, leaving 14 bases between them. The CDR3 is 15 amino acids. The germline V gene has CDR1 SGHRS and CDR2 YFSETQ. This chain's CDR3 is CASSPGGTNSYEQYF. CDR3 sequence (DNA): TGCGCCAGCAGCCCGGGGGGCACAAACTCCTACGAGCAGTACTTC.

The CDR3 DNA reads as TGCGCCAGCAGCGTACGACAGGGCCAAGCCTACGAGCAGTACTTC. The encoded protein is CASSVRQGQAYEQYF. The chain recombines TRBV10-1 with TRBJ2-7; 7 bases fit TRBD1. Per the germline V gene, CDR1 is WNHNN and CDR2 is SYGVQD (reference sequence). The length of the CDR3 is 15 residues. After removal of 6 bases from V and 2 bases from J, the junction contained 10 bases not matched to a gene.

The J gene is TRBJ2-4, the V gene TRBV18, with TRBD1 identical over 7 bases. J was trimmed by 6 bases and V by 3 bases; bases with no gene match: 5. Germline values: CDR1 KGHSH, CDR2 LQKENI. This CDR3 comprises 14 residues. CDR3 bases: TGTGCCAGCTCACCGCCGGGACAGAGAAACATTCAGTACTTC. It encodes CASSPPGQRNIQYF.

This chain uses TRBV18 with TRBJ1-1, with a tentative D call TRBD1 (6 bases). The V gene's germline CDR1 is KGHSH and CDR2 LQKENI. Trimming took 3 bases from V and 5 from J, leaving 10 bases between them. This CDR3 contains 13 residues. The CDR3 DNA reads TGTGCCAGCTCACCTCTGCAGGGGACTGAAGCTTTCTTT. Protein: CASSPLQGTEAFF.

CDR3 sequence (DNA): TGTGCCAGCTCACCCCTAGCGGGGGGGCCGGGGGAGACCCAGTACTTC. This sequence encodes CASSPLAGGPGETQYF. V and J are TRBV18 and TRBJ2-5; 12 bases map to TRBD2. Germline-derived CDR1 and CDR2 are KGHSH and LQKENI. V gave up 3 bases and J gave up 5 bases; unmatched junction bases: 7. The CDR3 is 16 amino acids.

V gene TRBV5-4 combines with J gene TRBJ1-2; possible D gene TRBD1, 5 bases. This CDR3 region has 13 residues. Germline CDR1 reads SGHNT; CDR2 reads YYREEE (reference sequence). Trimming cost V 6 bases and J 4 bases, with 13 bases left between them. The CDR3 reads CASTEPGVYGYTF. CDR3 coding DNA: TGTGCCAGCACCGAACCGGGGGTCTATGGCTACACCTTC. The full variable domain, with the rest looked up from reference TRBV5-4 and TRBJ1-2, is ETGVTQSPTHLIKTRGQQVTLRCSSQSGHNTVSWYQQALGQGPQFIFQYYREEENGRGNFPPRFSGLQFPNYSSELNVNALELDDSALYLCASTEPGVYGYTFGSGTRLTVV.

The rearrangement links TRBV7-3 to TRBJ1-1, with D unresolved. V was shortened by 2 bases and J by 0 bases, with 4 bases between the two germline ends. CDR1 is SGHTA and CDR2 is FQGTGA in the germline V gene. This CDR3 comprises 13 residues. The CDR3 coding sequence is TGTGCCAGCAGCTTATCGGTGAACACTGAAGCTTTCTTT. Translating it yields CASSLSVNTEAFF.

The chain is built from TRBV27 and TRBJ1-6, with no clear D. Germline loops: CDR1 MNHEY, CDR2 SMNVEV (reference sequence). V was pared by 4 bases and J by 9 bases, with 13 bases between. CDR3 length: 14 amino acids. The CDR3 sequence is CASSSPNRGSPLHF. The CDR3 nucleotides are TGTGCCAGCAGTTCTCCAAACCGAGGTTCACCCCTCCACTTT.

As for this clone: The sample carries other DNA sequences with the same CDR3. This sequence joins TRBV27 and TRBJ1-5, with D uncertain. CDR1 MNHEY and CDR2 SMNVEV come from the germline V gene (reference sequence). The CDR3 spans 14 residues. V shed 3 bases and J shed 1 base, with 7 bases lying between them. The CDR3 loop reads CASSFTGSNQPQHF. The CDR3 nucleotides read TGTGCCAGCAGTTTTACGGGGAGCAATCAGCCCCAGCATTTT.

This clone was seen just once. The CDR3 DNA reads TGTGCCAGCAGCCTCAGACAGGACGGGGATACGCAGTATTTT. Translation gives CASSLRQDGDTQYF. J is TRBJ2-3 and V is TRBV7-9; D possibly corresponds to TRBD1 (6 bases). The V gene lost 5 bases and the J gene lost 6 bases, with 15 bases spanning the gap. In germline, CDR1 is SEHNR, CDR2 FQNEAQ (reference sequence). This CDR3 contains 14 residues.

The chain employs TRBV5-1 and TRBJ1-2; D gene ambiguous. The germline gives CDR1 SGHRS, CDR2 YFSETQ. The V and J ends lost 0 bases and 3 bases respectively, with 9 bases between them. The CDR3 has 14 amino acids. CDR3 DNA: TGCGCCAGCAGCTTGGCCGCGGGAGACTATGGCTACACCTTC. As protein: CASSLAAGDYGYTF.

This clone appeared many times. The V call is TRBV7-9, the J call TRBJ2-7; TRBD1 matches at 7 bases. This CDR3 has 15 amino acids. After removal of 5 bases from V and 4 bases from J, the junction contained 11 bases not matched to a gene. Looked up from germline, CDR1 is SEHNR and CDR2 is FQNEAQ (reference sequence). The CDR3 DNA follows: TGTGCCAGCAGCCTACCCGACAGGGTAAAATACGAGCAGTACTTC. Translating gives CASSLPDRVKYEQYF.

A single count supports this clone. V gene TRBV5-4 combines with J gene TRBJ2-7, with D possibly TRBD1 on 6 matching bases. The V gene lost 4 bases and the J gene lost 2 bases, with 10 bases spanning the gap. Germline assignment: CDR1 SGHNT and CDR2 YYREEE (reference sequence). The CDR3 runs 13 residues. The chain's CDR3 is CASSPGAAYEQYF. CDR3 in DNA: TGTGCCAGCAGCCCAGGGGCAGCCTACGAGCAGTACTTC.

V and J are TRBV2 and TRBJ1-1; maybe TRBD1 (6 bases). The CDR3 loop spans 14 amino acids. From germline, CDR1 is SNHLY and CDR2 FYNNEI. The ends were cut back, 6 bases at V and 11 bases at J, with 22 bases in the middle. The CDR3 spells CASRGLLGEGQAFF. The CDR3 nucleotides are TGTGCCAGCAGAGGACTCCTGGGGGAAGGACAGGCTTTCTTT.

This clone was picked up one time. CDR3 amino acids: CASSLFRGEGNYEQYF. CDR3 coding DNA: TGTGCCAGCAGCTTATTTAGGGGGGAGGGGAACTACGAGCAGTACTTC. The V call is TRBV7-9, the J call TRBJ2-7, with D possibly TRBD2 on 7 matching bases. This CDR3 is built from 16 residues. Trimming pared 2 bases from V and 3 bases from J, leaving 17 bases between. Germline CDR1 SEHNR, CDR2 FQNEAQ (reference sequence). Complete variable domain (other parts from reference TRBV7-9 and TRBJ2-7): DTGVSQNPRHKITKRGQNVTFRCDPISEHNRLYWYRQTLGQGPEFLTYFQNEAQLEKSRLLSDRFSAERPKGSFSTLEIQRTEQGDSAMYLCASSLFRGEGNYEQYFGPGTRLTVT.

The chain's CDR3 is CAWSRRGYGYTF. The CDR3 DNA sequence: TGTGCCTGGAGCAGGAGGGGCTATGGCTACACCTTC. The chain carries TRBV30 and TRBJ1-2; D possibly corresponds to TRBD1 (5 bases). V lost 3 bases to trimming and J lost 4 bases, with 9 bases between them. CDR1 GTSNPN and CDR2 SVGIG come from the germline V gene (reference sequence). The CDR3 totals 12 residues.

This rearrangement joins TRBV3-1 (or the pseudogene TRBV3-2) to TRBJ2-7; 7 nucleotides agree with TRBD1. V trimming: 4 bases; J trimming: 1 base; junction bases outside the gene matches: 7. Germline V CDR1 and CDR2: LGHDT, YNNKEL (reference sequence). CDR3 length: 15 amino acids. The CDR3: CASSPRQGESYEQYF. In DNA, the CDR3 is TGTGCCAGCAGCCCCAGACAGGGAGAATCCTACGAGCAGTACTTC.

V usage is TRBV29-1 and J usage is TRBJ2-7, with D possibly TRBD2 on 6 matching bases. The CDR3 is 11 residues long. The ends were cut back, 4 bases at V and 6 bases at J, with 10 bases in the middle. Germline CDR1 SQVTM, CDR2 ANQGSEA. CDR3 in amino acids: CSVGGEVEQYF. In DNA form, the CDR3 reads TGCAGCGTTGGGGGGGAGGTCGAGCAGTACTTC.